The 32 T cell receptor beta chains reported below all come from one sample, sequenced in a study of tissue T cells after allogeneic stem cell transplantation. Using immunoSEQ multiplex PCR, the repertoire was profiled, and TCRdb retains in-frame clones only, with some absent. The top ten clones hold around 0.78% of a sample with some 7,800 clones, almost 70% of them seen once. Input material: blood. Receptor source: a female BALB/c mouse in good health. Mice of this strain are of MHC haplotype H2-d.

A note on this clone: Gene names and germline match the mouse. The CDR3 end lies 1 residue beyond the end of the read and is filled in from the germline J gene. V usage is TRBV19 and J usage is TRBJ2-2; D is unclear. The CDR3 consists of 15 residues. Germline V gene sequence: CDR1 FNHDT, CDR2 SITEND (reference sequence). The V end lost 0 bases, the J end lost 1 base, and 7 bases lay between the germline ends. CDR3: CASSIAPKNTGQLYF. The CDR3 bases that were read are TGTGCCAGCAGTATAGCTCCCAAAAACACCGGGCAGCTCTAC.

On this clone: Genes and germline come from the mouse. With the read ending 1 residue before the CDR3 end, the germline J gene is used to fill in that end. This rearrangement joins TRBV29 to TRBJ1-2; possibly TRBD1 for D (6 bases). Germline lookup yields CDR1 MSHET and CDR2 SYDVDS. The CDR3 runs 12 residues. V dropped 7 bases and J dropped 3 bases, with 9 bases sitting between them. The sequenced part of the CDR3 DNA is TGTGCTAGCAATACAGGGCACTCCGACTACACC. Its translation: CASNTGHSDYT. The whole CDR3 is CASNTGHSDYTF.

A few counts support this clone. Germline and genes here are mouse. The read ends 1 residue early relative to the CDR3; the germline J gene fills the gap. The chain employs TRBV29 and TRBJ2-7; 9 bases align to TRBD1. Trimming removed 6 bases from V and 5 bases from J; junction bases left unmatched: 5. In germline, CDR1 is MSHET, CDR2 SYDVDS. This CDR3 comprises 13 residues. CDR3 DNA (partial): TGTGCTAGCAGATCAAGGACAGGGGATGAACAGTAC. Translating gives CASRSRTGDEQY. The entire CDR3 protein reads CASRSRTGDEQYF.

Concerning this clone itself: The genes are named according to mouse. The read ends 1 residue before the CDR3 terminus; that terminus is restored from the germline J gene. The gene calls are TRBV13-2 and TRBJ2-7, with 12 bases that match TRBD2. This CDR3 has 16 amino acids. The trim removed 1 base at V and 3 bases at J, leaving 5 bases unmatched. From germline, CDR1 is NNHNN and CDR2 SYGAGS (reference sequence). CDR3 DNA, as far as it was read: TGTGCCAGCGGTGATCCTCCGGGACTGGGGGGCTATGAACAGTAC. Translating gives CASGDPPGLGGYEQY. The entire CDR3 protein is CASGDPPGLGGYEQYF.

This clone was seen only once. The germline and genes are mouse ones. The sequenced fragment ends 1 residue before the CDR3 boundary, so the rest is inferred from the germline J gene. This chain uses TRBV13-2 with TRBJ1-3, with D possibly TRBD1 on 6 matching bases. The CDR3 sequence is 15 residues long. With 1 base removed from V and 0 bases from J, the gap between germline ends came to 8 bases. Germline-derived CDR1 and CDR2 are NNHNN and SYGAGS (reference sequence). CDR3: CASGDQGSSGNTLYF. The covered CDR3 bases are TGTGCCAGCGGTGATCAGGGGTCTTCTGGAAATACGCTCTAT.

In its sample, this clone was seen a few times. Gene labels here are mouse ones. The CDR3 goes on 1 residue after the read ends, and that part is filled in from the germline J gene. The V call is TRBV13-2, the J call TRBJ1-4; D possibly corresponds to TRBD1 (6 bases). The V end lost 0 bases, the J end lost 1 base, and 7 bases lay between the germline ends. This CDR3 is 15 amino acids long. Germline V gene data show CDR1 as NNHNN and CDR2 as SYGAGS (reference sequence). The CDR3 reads CASGDGDTSNERLFF. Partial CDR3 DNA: TGTGCCAGCGGTGATGGGGACACTTCCAACGAAAGATTATTT.

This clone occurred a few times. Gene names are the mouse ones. CDR3 in amino acids: CASSHLRDRETLYF. The DNA read from the CDR3 is TGTGCCAGCAGCCATCTCCGGGACAGAGAAACGCTGTAT. The rearrangement links TRBV5 to TRBJ2-3; 7 positions match TRBD1. The observed sequence ends 1 residue before the CDR3 terminus, with the missing tail filled in from the germline J gene. The CDR3 is made up of 14 amino acids. Germline V lookup: CDR1 LGHNA, CDR2 YNLKQL (reference sequence). The J segment lost 5 bases and the V segment lost 3 bases, leaving 5 bases of the junction unmatched.

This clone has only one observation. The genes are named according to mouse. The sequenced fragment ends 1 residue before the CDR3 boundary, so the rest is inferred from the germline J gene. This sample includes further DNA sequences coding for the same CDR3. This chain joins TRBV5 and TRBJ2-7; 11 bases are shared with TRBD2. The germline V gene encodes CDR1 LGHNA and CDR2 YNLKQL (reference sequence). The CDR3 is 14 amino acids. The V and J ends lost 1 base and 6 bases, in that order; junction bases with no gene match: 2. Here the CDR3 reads CASSQGTGGFEQYF. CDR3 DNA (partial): TGTGCCAGCAGCCAAGGGACTGGGGGGTTTGAACAGTAC.

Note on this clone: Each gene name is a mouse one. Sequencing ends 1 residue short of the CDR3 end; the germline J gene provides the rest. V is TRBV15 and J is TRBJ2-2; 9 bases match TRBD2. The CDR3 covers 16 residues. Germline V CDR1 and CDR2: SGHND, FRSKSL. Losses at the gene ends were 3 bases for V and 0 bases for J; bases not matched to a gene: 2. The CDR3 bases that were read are TGTGCCAGCAGTTTTCTGGGGGGGGCAAACACCGGGCAGCTCTAC. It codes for CASSFLGGANTGQLY. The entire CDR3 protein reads CASSFLGGANTGQLYF.

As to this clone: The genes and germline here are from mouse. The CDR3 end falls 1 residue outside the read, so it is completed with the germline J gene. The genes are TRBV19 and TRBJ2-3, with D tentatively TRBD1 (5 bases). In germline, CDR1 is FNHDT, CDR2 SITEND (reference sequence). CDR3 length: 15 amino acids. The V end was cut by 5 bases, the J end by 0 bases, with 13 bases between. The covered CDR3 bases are TGTGCCAGCAGCCCCGGACACCCTAGTGCAGAAACGCTGTAT. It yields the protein CASSPGHPSAETLY. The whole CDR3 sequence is CASSPGHPSAETLYF.

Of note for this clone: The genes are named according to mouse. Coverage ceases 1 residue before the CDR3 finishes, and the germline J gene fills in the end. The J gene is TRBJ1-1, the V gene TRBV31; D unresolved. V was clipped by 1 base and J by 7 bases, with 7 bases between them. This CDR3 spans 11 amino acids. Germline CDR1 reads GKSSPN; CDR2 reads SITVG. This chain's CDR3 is CAWSPGKEVFF. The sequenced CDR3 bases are TGTGCCTGGAGTCCCGGAAAAGAAGTCTTC.

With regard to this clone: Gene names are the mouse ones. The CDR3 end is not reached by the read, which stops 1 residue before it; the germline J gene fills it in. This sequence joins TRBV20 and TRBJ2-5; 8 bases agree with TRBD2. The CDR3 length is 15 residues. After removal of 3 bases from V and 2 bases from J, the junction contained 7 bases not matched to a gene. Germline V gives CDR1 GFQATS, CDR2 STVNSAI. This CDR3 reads CGASLGGGGQDTQYF. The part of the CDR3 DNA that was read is TGTGGTGCTAGCCTTGGGGGGGGAGGCCAAGACACCCAGTAC. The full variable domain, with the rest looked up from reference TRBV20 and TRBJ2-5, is GALVYQYPRRTICKSGTSMRMECQAVGFQATSVAWYRQSPQKTFELIALSTVNSAIKYEQNFTQEKFPISHPNLSFSSMTVLNAYLEDRGLYLCGASLGGGGQDTQYFGPGTRLLVL.

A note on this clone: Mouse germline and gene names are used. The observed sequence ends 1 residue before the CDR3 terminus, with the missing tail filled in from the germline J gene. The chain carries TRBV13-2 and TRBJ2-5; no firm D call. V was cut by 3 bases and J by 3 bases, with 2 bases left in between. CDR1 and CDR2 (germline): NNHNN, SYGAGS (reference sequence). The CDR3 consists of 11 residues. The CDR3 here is CASGGQDTQYF. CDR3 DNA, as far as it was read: TGTGCCAGCGGTGGACAAGACACCCAGTAC.

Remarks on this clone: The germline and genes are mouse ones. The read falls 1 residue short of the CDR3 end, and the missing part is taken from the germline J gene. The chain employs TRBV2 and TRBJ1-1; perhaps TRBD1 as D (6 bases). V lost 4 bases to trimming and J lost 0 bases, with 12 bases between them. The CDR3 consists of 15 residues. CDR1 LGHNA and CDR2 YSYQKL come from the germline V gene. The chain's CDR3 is CASSPWTAANTEVFF. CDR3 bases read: TGTGCCAGCAGCCCCTGGACAGCTGCAAACACAGAAGTCTTC.

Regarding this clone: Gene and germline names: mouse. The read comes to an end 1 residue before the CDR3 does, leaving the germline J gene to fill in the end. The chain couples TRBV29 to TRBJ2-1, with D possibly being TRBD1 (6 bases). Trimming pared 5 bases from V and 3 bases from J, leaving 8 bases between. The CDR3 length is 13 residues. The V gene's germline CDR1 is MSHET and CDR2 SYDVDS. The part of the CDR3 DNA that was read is TGTGCTAGCAGTGGGGACATCTATGCTGAGCAGTTC. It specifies CASSGDIYAEQF. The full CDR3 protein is CASSGDIYAEQFF.

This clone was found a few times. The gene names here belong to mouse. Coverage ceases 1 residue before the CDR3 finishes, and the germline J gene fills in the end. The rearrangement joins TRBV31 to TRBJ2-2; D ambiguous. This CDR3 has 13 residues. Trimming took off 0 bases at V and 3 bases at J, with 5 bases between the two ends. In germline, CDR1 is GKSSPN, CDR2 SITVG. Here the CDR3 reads CAWSLPDTGQLYF. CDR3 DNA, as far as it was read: TGTGCCTGGAGTCTACCGGACACCGGGCAGCTCTAC.

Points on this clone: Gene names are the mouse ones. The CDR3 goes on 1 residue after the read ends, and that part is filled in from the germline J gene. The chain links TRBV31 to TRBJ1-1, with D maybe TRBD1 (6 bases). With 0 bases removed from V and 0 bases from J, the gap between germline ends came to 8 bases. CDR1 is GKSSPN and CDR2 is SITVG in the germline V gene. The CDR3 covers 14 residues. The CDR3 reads CAWSLTGTNTEVFF. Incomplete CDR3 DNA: TGTGCCTGGAGTCTCACAGGGACAAACACAGAAGTCTTC.

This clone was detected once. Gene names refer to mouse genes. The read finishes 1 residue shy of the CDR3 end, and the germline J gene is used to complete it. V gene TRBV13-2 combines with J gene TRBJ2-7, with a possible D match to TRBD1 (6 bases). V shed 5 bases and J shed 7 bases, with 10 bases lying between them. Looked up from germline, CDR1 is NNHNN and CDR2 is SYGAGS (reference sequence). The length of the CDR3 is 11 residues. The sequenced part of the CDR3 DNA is TGTGCCAGCGGCCAGGGGAGGGAACAGTAC. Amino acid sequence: CASGQGREQY. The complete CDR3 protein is CASGQGREQYF.

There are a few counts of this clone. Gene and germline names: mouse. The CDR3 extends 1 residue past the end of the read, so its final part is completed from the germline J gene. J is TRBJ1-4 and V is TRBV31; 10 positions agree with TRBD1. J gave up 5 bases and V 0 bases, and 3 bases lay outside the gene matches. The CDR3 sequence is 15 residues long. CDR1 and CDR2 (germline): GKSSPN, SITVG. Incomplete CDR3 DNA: TGTGCCTGGAGTCTAGGGACAGGGGAGAACGAAAGATTATTT. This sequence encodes CAWSLGTGENERLF. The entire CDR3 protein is CAWSLGTGENERLFF.

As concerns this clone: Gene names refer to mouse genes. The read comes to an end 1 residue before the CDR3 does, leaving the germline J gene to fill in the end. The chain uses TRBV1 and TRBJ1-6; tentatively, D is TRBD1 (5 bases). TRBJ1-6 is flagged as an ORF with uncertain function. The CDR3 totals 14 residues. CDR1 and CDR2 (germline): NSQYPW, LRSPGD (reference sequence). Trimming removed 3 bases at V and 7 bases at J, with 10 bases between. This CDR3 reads CTCSAGQGNSPLYF. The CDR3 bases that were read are TGCACCTGCAGTGCGGGGCAGGGAAATTCGCCCCTCTAC.

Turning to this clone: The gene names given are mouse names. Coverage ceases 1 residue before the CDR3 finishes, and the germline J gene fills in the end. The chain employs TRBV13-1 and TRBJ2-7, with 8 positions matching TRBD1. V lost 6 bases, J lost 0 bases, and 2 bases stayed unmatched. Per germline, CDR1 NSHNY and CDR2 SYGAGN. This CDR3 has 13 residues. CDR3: CASNRGSSYEQYF. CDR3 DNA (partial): TGTGCCAGCAACAGGGGGAGCTCCTATGAACAGTAC.

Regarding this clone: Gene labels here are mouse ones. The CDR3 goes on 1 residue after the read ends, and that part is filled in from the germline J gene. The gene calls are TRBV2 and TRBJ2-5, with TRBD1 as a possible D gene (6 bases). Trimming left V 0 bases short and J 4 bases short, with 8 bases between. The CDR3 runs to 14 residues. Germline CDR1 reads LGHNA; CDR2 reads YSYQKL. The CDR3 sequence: CASSQDWTEDTQYF. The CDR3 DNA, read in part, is TGTGCCAGCAGCCAAGATTGGACAGAAGACACCCAGTAC. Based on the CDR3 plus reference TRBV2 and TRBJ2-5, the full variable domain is DPKIIQKPKYLVAVTGSEKILICEQYLGHNAMYWYRQSAKKPLEFMFSYSYQKLMDNQTASSRFQPQSSKKNHLDLQITALKPDDSATYFCASSQDWTEDTQYFGPGTRLLVL.

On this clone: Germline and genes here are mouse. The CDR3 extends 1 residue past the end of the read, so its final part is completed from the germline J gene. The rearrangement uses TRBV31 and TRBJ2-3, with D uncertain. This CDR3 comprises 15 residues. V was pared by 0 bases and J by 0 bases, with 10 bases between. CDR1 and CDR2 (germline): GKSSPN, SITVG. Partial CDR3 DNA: TGTGCCTGGAGTCTAGGTGGGATTAGTGCAGAAACGCTGTAT. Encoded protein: CAWSLGGISAETLY. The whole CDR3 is CAWSLGGISAETLYF.

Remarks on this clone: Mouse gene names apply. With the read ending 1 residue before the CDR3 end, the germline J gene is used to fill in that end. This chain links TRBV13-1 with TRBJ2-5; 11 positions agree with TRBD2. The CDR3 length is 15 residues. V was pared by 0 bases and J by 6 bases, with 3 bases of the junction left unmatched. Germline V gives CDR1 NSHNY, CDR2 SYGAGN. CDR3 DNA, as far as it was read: TGTGCCAGCAGTGATGCAACTGGGGGGGCGGACACCCAGTAC. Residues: CASSDATGGADTQY. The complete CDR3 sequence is CASSDATGGADTQYF.

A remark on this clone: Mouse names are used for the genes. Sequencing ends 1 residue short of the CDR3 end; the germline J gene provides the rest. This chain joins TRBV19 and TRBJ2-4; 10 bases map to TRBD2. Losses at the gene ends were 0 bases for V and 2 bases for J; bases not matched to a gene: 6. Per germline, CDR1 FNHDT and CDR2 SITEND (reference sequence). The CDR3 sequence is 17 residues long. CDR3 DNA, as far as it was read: TGTGCCAGCAGTATAGCTTTACTGGGGGGGGATCAAAACACCTTGTAC. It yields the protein CASSIALLGGDQNTLY. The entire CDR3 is CASSIALLGGDQNTLYF.

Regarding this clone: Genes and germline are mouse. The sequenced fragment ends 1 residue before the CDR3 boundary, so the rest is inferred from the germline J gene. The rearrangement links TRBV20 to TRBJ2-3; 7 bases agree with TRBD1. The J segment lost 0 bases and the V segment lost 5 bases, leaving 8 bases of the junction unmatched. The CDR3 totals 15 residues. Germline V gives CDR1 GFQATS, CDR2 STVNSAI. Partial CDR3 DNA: TGTGGTGCTTGCTCGGGACAGAATAGTGCAGAAACGCTGTAT. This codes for CGACSGQNSAETLY. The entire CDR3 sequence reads CGACSGQNSAETLYF.

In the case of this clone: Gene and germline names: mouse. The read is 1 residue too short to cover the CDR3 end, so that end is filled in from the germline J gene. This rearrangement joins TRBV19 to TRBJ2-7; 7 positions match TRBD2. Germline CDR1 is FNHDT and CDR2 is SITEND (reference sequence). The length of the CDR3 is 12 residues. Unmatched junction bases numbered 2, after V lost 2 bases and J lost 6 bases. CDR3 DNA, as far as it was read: TGTGCCAGCAGTATTGGGGGGAGTGAACAGTAC. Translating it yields CASSIGGSEQY. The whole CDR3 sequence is CASSIGGSEQYF.

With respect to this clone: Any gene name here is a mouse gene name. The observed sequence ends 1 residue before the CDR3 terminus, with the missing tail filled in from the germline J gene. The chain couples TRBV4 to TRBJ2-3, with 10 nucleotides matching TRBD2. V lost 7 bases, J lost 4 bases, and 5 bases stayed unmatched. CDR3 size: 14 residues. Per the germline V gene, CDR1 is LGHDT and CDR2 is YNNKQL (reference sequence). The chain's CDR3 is CASTWGGASETLYF. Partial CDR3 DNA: TGTGCCAGCACCTGGGGGGGCGCTTCAGAAACGCTGTAT.

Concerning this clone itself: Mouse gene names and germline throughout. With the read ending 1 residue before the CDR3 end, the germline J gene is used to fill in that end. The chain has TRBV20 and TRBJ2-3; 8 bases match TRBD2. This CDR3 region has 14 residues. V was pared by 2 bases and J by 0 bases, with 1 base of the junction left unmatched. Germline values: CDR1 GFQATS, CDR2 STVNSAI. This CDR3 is CGARRLGSAETLYF. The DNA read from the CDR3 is TGTGGTGCTAGGAGACTGGGGAGTGCAGAAACGCTGTAT.

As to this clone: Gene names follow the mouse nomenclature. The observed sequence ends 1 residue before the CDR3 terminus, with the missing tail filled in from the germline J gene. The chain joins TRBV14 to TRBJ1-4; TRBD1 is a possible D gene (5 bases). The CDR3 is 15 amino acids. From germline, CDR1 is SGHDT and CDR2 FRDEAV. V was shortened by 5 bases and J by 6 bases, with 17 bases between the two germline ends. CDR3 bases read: TGTGCCAGCAGCGCCCCGGGGGGGAGGGACGAAAGATTATTT. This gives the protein CASSAPGGRDERLF. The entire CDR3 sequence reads CASSAPGGRDERLFF.

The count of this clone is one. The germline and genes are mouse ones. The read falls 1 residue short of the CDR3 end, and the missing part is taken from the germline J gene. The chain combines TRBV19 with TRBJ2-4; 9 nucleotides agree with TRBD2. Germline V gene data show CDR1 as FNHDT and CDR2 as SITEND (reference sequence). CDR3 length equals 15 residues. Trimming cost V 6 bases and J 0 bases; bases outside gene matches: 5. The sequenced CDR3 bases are TGTGCCAGCACAACTGGGGGGTCTAGTCAAAACACCTTGTAC. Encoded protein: CASTTGGSSQNTLY. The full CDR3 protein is CASTTGGSSQNTLYF.

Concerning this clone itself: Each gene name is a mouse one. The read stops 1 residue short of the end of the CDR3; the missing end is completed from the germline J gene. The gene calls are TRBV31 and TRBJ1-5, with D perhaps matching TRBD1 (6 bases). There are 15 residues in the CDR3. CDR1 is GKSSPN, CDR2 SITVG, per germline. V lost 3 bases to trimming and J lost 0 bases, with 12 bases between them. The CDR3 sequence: CAWSLRQDNNQAPLF. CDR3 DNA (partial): TGTGCCTGGAGCCTTAGACAGGATAACAACCAGGCTCCGCTT. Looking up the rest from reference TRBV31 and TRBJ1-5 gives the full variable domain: AQTIHQWPVAEIKAVGSPLSLGCTIKGKSSPNLYWYWQATGGTLQQLFYSITVGQVESVVQLNLSASRPKDDQFILSTEKLLLSHSGFYLCAWSLRQDNNQAPLFGEGTRLSVL.